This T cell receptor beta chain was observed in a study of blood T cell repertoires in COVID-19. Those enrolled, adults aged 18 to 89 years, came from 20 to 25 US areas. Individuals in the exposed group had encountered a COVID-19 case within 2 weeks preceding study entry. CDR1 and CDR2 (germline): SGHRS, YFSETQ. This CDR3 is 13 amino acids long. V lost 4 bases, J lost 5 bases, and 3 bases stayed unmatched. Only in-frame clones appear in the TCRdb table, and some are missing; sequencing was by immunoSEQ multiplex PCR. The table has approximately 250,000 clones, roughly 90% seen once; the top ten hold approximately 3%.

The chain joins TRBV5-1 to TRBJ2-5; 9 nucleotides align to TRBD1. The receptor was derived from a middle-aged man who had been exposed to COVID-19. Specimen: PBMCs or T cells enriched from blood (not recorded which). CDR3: CASSPGQGETQYF. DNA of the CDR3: TGCGCCAGCAGCCCCGGACAGGGGGAGACCCAGTACTTC.